These 8 T cell receptor beta chains were sequenced from one sample in a study of neurological immune-mediated disorders. TCRdb re-analysed the 5' RACE reads in MiXCR, keeping a single row per CDR3 protein. This sample has some 30,000 distinct CDR3 sequences, with over 20% found just once. What was sequenced was PBMCs. The receptor set was obtained from a woman aged 55-75 years in good health.

The gene calls are TRBV12-3 or TRBV12-4 and TRBJ2-4, with 8 bases that match TRBD2. The CDR3 has 15 residues. The J segment lost 7 bases and the V segment lost 3 bases, leaving 8 bases of the junction unmatched. The CDR3, as DNA: TGTGCCAGCAGTTTGACTAGCGAGCCCCCCAACATTCAGTACTTC. Translating it yields CASSLTSEPPNIQYF.

At least ten counts were recorded for this clonotype. CDR3 region: CASSLETDTEAFF. Here the CDR3 DNA reads TGCGCCAGCAGCTTGGAAACCGACACTGAAGCTTTCTTT. V gene TRBV5-1 combines with J gene TRBJ1-1; D call uncertain. The CDR3 length is 13 residues. Trimming left V 0 bases short and J 3 bases short, with 6 bases between. Germline V CDR1 and CDR2: SGHRS, YFSETQ. The full variable domain, with the rest looked up from reference TRBV5-1 and TRBJ1-1, is KAGVTQTPRYLIKTRGQQVTLSCSPISGHRSVSWYQQTPGQGLQFLFEYFSETQRNKGNFPGRFSGRQFSNSRSEMNVSTLELGDSALYLCASSLETDTEAFFGQGTRLTVV.

For this clonotype: Germline is not matched at one junction end, which may reflect a read error. The chain combines TRBV5-1 with TRBJ2-2; tentative D call: TRBD2 (5 bases). Per germline, CDR1 SGHRS and CDR2 YFSETQ. This CDR3 is built from 11 residues. The CDR3, as DNA: TGCTCCAGCAGCGGCGGGTTGGAACTCTTTTTT. Encoded protein: CSSSGGLELFF.

This clonotype was observed many times. The rearrangement uses TRBV5-1 and TRBJ2-1; the D is unclear. CDR3 length: 15 amino acids. Trimming shortened V by 4 bases and J by 7 bases, and 18 bases separated the two germline ends. From germline, CDR1 is SGHRS and CDR2 YFSETQ. Written as DNA, the CDR3 is TGCGCCAGCAGCAGTAACTTTTTCGTCTCGAATGAGCAGTTCTTC. Amino acids: CASSSNFFVSNEQFF.

This clonotype was seen many times. The chain recombines TRBV7-2 with TRBJ1-2; maybe TRBD1 (6 bases). CDR3 length equals 15 residues. Germline CDR1 reads SGHTA; CDR2 reads FQGNSA. V dropped 1 base and J dropped 3 bases, with 12 bases sitting between them. This chain's CDR3 is CASSLEDRFYYGYTF. CDR3 DNA: TGTGCCAGCAGCTTAGAAGACAGGTTTTACTATGGCTACACCTTC.

The genes are TRBV20-1 and TRBJ1-2; 7 positions match TRBD1. CDR1 is DFQATT, CDR2 SNEGSKA, per germline (reference sequence). The length of the CDR3 is 13 residues. Trimming cost V 6 bases and J 1 base; bases outside gene matches: 5. CDR3 region: CSAGQSNNYGYTF. Written as DNA, the CDR3 is TGCAGTGCGGGACAGTCTAATAACTATGGCTACACCTTC.

This clonotype has at least ten counts. The V call is TRBV27, the J call TRBJ1-1, with D maybe TRBD1 (5 bases). The germline V gene has CDR1 MNHEY and CDR2 SMNVEV (reference sequence). This CDR3 comprises 16 residues. Deletions cut 6 bases from V and 5 bases from J, with 22 bases between. CDR3 region: CASRKAGTLGRTEAFF. For the CDR3, the DNA is TGTGCCAGCAGAAAGGCAGGGACTCTCGGTAGGACTGAAGCTTTCTTT.

There are many counts of this clonotype. The rearrangement links TRBV5-1 to TRBJ2-5; 9 positions match TRBD2. Per germline, CDR1 SGHRS and CDR2 YFSETQ. Trimming took 0 bases from V and 5 from J; bases not matched to a gene: 2. CDR3 length equals 14 residues. The CDR3 DNA follows: TGCGCCAGCAGCTTGGACACTAGCGGGGAGACCCAGTACTTC. This translates into CASSLDTSGETQYF.